This entry features one T cell receptor beta chain sequence. Its antigen is unknown. These data originate in a study of vaccination effects on CD4 cells after COVID-19. Study observations and caveats: Within healthy vaccinees, only 1 of 255 vaccine-induced clones displayed cross-reactivity with common cold coronaviruses.

Only in-frame clones appear in the TCRdb table, and some are missing; sequencing was by immunoSEQ multiplex PCR. The repertoire holds 23,000 or so clones, with about three quarters as singletons. The length of the CDR3 is 17 residues. V lost 10 bases and J lost 3, with 26 bases in between. CDR1 and CDR2 (germline): MNHEY, SMNVEV (reference sequence). Peptide-pool stimulation followed by sequencing identified expanded antigen-specific CD4+ clonotypes in the ViraFEST assay. CD4+ T cells were isolated after around ten days of culture. Recipients of the vaccine had no prior SARS-CoV-2 infection and negative nucleocapsid antibodies.

V and J are TRBV27 and TRBJ2-3; D is perhaps TRBD2 (7 bases). The starting material was CD4+ T cells from PBMCs cultured with HCoV-229E spike peptides, obtained before COVID-19 vaccination. The sequence was obtained from a human donor who received a COVID-19 vaccine. This CDR3 reads CAIRGGGGMASTDTQYF. The DNA of the CDR3 is TGTGCCATACGAGGCGGGGGCGGGATGGCGTCGACAGATACGCAGTATTTT.